Each of the 7 T cell receptor beta chains below was sequenced from the same sample in a study of CD8 T cells in ankylosing spondylitis. TCRdb redid the calling of the 5' RACE reads with MiXCR, one entry per CDR3 protein. The table includes some 37,000 distinct CDR3 sequences, 13% detected once. Sample: synovial fluid, either unsorted or a sorted T cell fraction (not recorded which). These TCRs come from a male donor with ankylosing spondylitis.

This clonotype came up many times. The chain recombines TRBV5-1 with TRBJ1-1, with unresolved D. The germline V gene has CDR1 SGHRS and CDR2 YFSETQ. The CDR3 is made up of 14 amino acids. The V and J ends lost 1 base and 5 bases respectively, with 12 bases between them. The chain's CDR3 is CASSLRSGETEAFF. The CDR3, as DNA: TGCGCCAGCAGCTTGCGGTCCGGGGAGACTGAAGCTTTCTTT.

Concerning this clonotype: Germline and junction disagree at one end, which may indicate a read error. The chain uses TRBV3-1 and TRBJ2-2; TRBD2 agrees at 12 bases. The length of the CDR3 is 18 residues. Germline loops: CDR1 LGHDT, CDR2 YNNKEL (reference sequence). The CDR3 is CARSRRELAGGFTGELFF. The CDR3 nucleotides are TGTGCCCGCAGCCGACGCGAACTAGCGGGAGGTTTCACCGGGGAGCTGTTTTTT.

The chain employs TRBV3-1 and TRBJ1-2; no clear D. Trimming left V 3 bases short and J 8 bases short, with 16 bases between. Germline V gene sequence: CDR1 LGHDT, CDR2 YNNKEL (reference sequence). The CDR3 totals 14 residues. The CDR3 nucleotides read TGTGCCAGCAGCCACCCTTCATGGTGTAGAGGCTACACCTTC. This sequence encodes CASSHPSWCRGYTF.

This chain links TRBV5-1 with TRBJ2-5; D ambiguous. The CDR3 length is 11 residues. CDR1 and CDR2 (germline): SGHRS, YFSETQ. Trimming shortened V by 0 bases and J by 7 bases, and 4 bases separated the two germline ends. CDR3 sequence reads: CASSLEGTQYF. The CDR3 DNA is TGCGCCAGCAGCTTGGAGGGGACCCAGTACTTC.

This clonotype has at least ten counts. The CDR3, as DNA: TGCAGTGCTAGGGAAGCGGGGGAGGACACCGGGGAGCTGTTTTTT. This sequence encodes CSAREAGEDTGELFF. V usage is TRBV20-1 and J usage is TRBJ2-2; 8 nucleotides align to TRBD2. CDR1 DFQATT and CDR2 SNEGSKA come from the germline V gene (reference sequence). With 3 bases clipped from V and 3 bases from J, the junction kept 6 bases outside the gene matches. CDR3 length equals 15 residues.

The J gene is TRBJ2-1, the V gene TRBV7-9; TRBD2 aligns across 12 bases. The CDR3 consists of 17 residues. CDR1 is SEHNR and CDR2 is FQNEAQ in the germline V gene (reference sequence). Trimming removed 1 base from V and 4 bases from J; junction bases left unmatched: 5. Here the CDR3 DNA reads TGTGCCAGCAGCTTAGAGGTGGGACTAGCGGGTTACAATGAGCAGTTCTTC. Encoded protein: CASSLEVGLAGYNEQFF.

This clonotype was seen many times. The rearrangement joins TRBV2 to TRBJ2-3; D ambiguous. The length of the CDR3 is 13 residues. V dropped 8 bases and J dropped 0 bases, with 9 bases sitting between them. Germline V lookup: CDR1 SNHLY, CDR2 FYNNEI. The CDR3 spells CASQELSTDTQYF. CDR3 bases: TGTGCCAGCCAAGAGCTTAGCACAGATACGCAGTATTTT. The full variable domain, in which reference TRBV2 and TRBJ2-3 provide the parts outside the CDR3, is EPEVTQTPSHQVTQMGQEVILRCVPISNHLYFYWYRQILGQKVEFLVSFYNNEISEKSEIFDDQFSVERPDGSNFTLKIRSTKLEDSAMYFCASQELSTDTQYFGPGTRLTVL.